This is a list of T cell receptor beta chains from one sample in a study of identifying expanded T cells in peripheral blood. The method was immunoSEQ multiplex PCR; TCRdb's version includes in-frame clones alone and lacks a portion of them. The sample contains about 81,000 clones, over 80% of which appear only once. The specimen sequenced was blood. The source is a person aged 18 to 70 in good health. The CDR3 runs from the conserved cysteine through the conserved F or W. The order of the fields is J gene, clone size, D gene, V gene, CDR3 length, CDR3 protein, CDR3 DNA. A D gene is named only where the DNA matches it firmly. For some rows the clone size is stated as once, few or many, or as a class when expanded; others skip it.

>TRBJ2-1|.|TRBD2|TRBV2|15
CASSTGTSDYNEQFF
TGTGCCAGCAGTACCGGGACTAGCGATTACAATGAGCAGTTCTTC
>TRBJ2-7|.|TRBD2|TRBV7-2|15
CASSPGAGVNPEQYF
TGTGCCAGCAGCCCCGGGGCGGGAGTCAATCCCGAGCAGTACTTC
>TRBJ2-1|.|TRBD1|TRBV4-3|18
CASSQTFAGTGSYNEQFF
TGCGCCAGCAGCCAGACATTCGCCGGGACAGGCTCCTACAATGAGCAGTTCTTC
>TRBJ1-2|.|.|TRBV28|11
CASSLGVGYTF
TGTGCCAGCAGTTTAGGTGTCGGCTACACCTTC
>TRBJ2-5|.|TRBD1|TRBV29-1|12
CSGGQPAQTQYF
TGCAGCGGGGGACAGCCGGCCCAGACCCAGTACTTC
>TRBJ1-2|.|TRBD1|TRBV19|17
CASSTKDPGTGTYGYTF
TGTGCCAGTAGTACAAAAGACCCCGGGACAGGGACCTATGGCTACACCTTC
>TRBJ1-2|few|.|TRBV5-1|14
CASSLGDGSYGYTF
TGCGCCAGCAGCTTGGGGGACGGAAGCTATGGCTACACCTTC
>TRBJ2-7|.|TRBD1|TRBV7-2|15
CASSLGRQGMDEQYF
TGTGCCAGCAGCTTAGGTAGACAGGGGATGGACGAGCAGTACTTC
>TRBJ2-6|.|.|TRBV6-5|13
CASKVVGANVLTF
TGTGCCAGCAAGGTTGTTGGGGCCAACGTCCTGACTTTC
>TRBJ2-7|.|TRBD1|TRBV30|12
CAYTDRGYEQYF
TGTGCCTATACGGACAGGGGCTACGAGCAGTACTTC